Listed below are T cell receptor beta chains from one sample, sequenced in a study of T cell repertoires in cytomegalovirus infection. One entry per CDR3 protein, called by TCRdb with MiXCR from the reads. The sample contains roughly 200,000 distinct CDR3 sequences, approximately 38% of which appear only once. No antigens are known for them. The sample here was CD8+ T cells from cultured PBMCs, taken from culture after CMV antigen stimulation. Receptor source: a human donor in good health (CMV status not recorded). Some clones in this sample may be carry-over from other donors' samples. CDR3s leave out the opening cysteine and the closing phenylalanine or tryptophan. Fields, in order: J gene, V gene, CDR3 protein.

J: TRBJ2-7; V: TRBV13; CDR3: ASSSGTGRHEQY
J: TRBJ2-7; V: TRBV3-1; CDR3: ASSQDWSGRAAEQY
J: TRBJ1-3; V: TRBV15; CDR3: ATSRDRGAGNTIY
J: TRBJ1-2; V: TRBV7-2; CDR3: ASSSPSGTSGGHGYT
J: TRBJ2-1; V: TRBV20-1; CDR3: SARVASGLQPTPHLDEQF
J: TRBJ2-1; V: TRBV2; CDR3: ASRGGYNEQF
J: TRBJ1-1; V: TRBV11-2; CDR3: ASSLGWAPGTEAF
J: TRBJ2-1; V: TRBV12-3/TRBV12-4; CDR3: ASSSSGDEQF
J: TRBJ1-1; V: TRBV20-1; CDR3: SALYSRIRTTEAF
J: TRBJ2-7; V: TRBV19; CDR3: ASPSVVPSYEQY
J: TRBJ1-2; V: TRBV7-2; CDR3: AEWRDSPSNYGYT
J: TRBJ2-3; V: TRBV29-1; CDR3: SVEDKGEGSDTQY
J: TRBJ2-1; V: TRBV4-1; CDR3: ASSHRSPPAGSPGNEQF
J: TRBJ2-7; V: TRBV6-5; CDR3: ASSLAGTSGFYEQY
J: TRBJ2-1; V: TRBV12-3/TRBV12-4; CDR3: ASTESYYNEQF
J: TRBJ1-1; V: TRBV20-1; CDR3: SPRRAGPNTEAF
J: TRBJ2-1; V: TRBV5-4; CDR3: ALSGLAGVKGKDEQF
J: TRBJ2-1; V: TRBV7-9; CDR3: ASRRPSGGALEQF
J: TRBJ1-2; V: TRBV27; CDR3: ASSLSTAGTNYGYT
J: TRBJ1-4; V: TRBV7-3; CDR3: ASSSYVNKFTEKLF
J: TRBJ2-1; V: TRBV6-1; CDR3: ASRRTASSYNEQF
J: TRBJ2-1; V: TRBV10-3; CDR3: ATFRGYNEQF
J: TRBJ2-7; V: TRBV4-2; CDR3: ASSQPDRSYEQY
J: TRBJ2-1; V: TRBV7-3; CDR3: ASSARTGDNEQF
J: TRBJ2-3; V: TRBV6-1; CDR3: ASREARQRGTDTQY
J: TRBJ2-1; V: TRBV27; CDR3: ASRRGGYNEQF
J: TRBJ2-1; V: TRBV11-2; CDR3: ASSPRPGGLNEQF
J: TRBJ2-1; V: TRBV20-1; CDR3: SAPEVREGLNEQF
J: TRBJ1-1; V: TRBV11-2; CDR3: ASSLEGVNTEAF
J: TRBJ1-3; V: TRBV7-8; CDR3: ASSSWEVSSGNTIY
J: TRBJ1-1; V: TRBV27; CDR3: ASSRGPSDTEAF
J: TRBJ1-1; V: TRBV6-1; CDR3: ASSEGEGQGPPEAF
J: TRBJ1-1; V: TRBV30; CDR3: AWRGEAGMNTEAF
J: TRBJ1-5; V: TRBV4-1; CDR3: ASSQARGNQPQH
J: TRBJ1-4; V: TRBV10-2; CDR3: ASSATDRTNEKLF
J: TRBJ1-2; V: TRBV7-7; CDR3: ASKDRTNYGYT
J: TRBJ2-1; V: TRBV10-2; CDR3: ASSRPSDGGGRNEQF
J: TRBJ1-5; V: TRBV28; CDR3: ASTDGGTRGQPQH
J: TRBJ2-1; V: TRBV6-2/TRBV6-3; CDR3: ASSYRSTGYVYNEQF
J: TRBJ2-2; V: TRBV7-6; CDR3: ASSYPTSGINTGELF
J: TRBJ2-3; V: TRBV7-2; CDR3: ASSLAPLAGMRGVTDTQY
J: TRBJ2-3; V: TRBV6-1; CDR3: ASRTGTSGSGDTQY
J: TRBJ2-5; V: TRBV27; CDR3: ASSLSGAREETQY
J: TRBJ2-3; V: TRBV7-9; CDR3: ASSLLNGGSGADTQY
J: TRBJ1-6; V: TRBV7-6; CDR3: ASSLGEDSPLH
J: TRBJ1-5; V: TRBV4-2; CDR3: ASSQVVSADIGIDQPQH